The 30 T cell receptor beta chains given below trace back to one sample, sequenced in a study of shared clonotypes between healthy human individuals. The naive CD8 subset, CD45RO-negative cells positively selected for CCR7, excluded terminally differentiated effector memory CD45RA+ cells. Libraries were prepared by immunoSEQ multiplex PCR; TCRdb keeps only in-frame clonotypes and omits some of them. Of some 2 million clones in the sample, about 95% were seen once. The sample comprised naive CD8+ T cells sorted from blood. Receptors were obtained from a young man in good health.

With regard to this clone: Other nucleotide sequences in the sample specify the same CDR3. The chain has TRBV7-9 and TRBJ2-7; D is possibly TRBD1 (5 bases). V was clipped by 0 bases and J by 5 bases, with 5 bases between them. Germline V gene lookup returns CDR1 SEHNR and CDR2 FQNEAQ (reference sequence). This CDR3 has 12 residues. The CDR3 loop reads CASSLAGDEQYF. DNA of the CDR3: TGTGCCAGCAGCTTAGCAGGGGACGAGCAGTACTTC.

The chain has TRBV15 and TRBJ2-3; TRBD2 agrees at 9 bases. With 5 bases clipped from V and 1 base from J, the junction kept 1 base outside the gene matches. CDR1 and CDR2 from the germline V gene are LNHNV and YYDKDF (reference sequence). The CDR3 extends over 14 amino acids. The CDR3 DNA is TGTGCCACCAGCGAGCGGGGGGGCACAGATACGCAGTATTTT. It yields the protein CATSERGGTDTQYF. The full variable domain, completed using reference TRBV15 and TRBJ2-3, is DAMVIQNPRYQVTQFGKPVTLSCSQTLNHNVMYWYQQKSSQAPKLLFHYYDKDFNNEADTPDNFQSRRPNTSFCFLDIRSPGLGDTAMYLCATSERGGTDTQYFGPGTRLTVL.

This chain connects TRBV2 to TRBJ2-1, with no clear D. CDR3 length equals 14 residues. In germline, CDR1 is SNHLY, CDR2 FYNNEI. V dropped 3 bases and J dropped 3 bases, with 9 bases sitting between them. The CDR3 sequence is CASSEGDFYNEQFF. The CDR3 DNA follows: TGTGCCAGCAGTGAGGGTGACTTCTACAATGAGCAGTTCTTC.

The J gene is TRBJ2-7, the V gene TRBV4-1; TRBD1 matches 7 bases. This CDR3 comprises 12 residues. The junction had 3 bases not matched to a gene; V was cut back by 3 bases and J by 7 bases. Germline loops: CDR1 MGHRA, CDR2 YSYEKL. The CDR3 here is CASSQTGLEQYF. The CDR3 region has the DNA TGCGCCAGCAGCCAGACAGGGTTAGAGCAGTACTTC.

This chain uses TRBV27 with TRBJ1-5, with 12 bases matching TRBD1. CDR3 size: 14 residues. With V trimmed by 4 bases and J by 7 bases, 2 bases remained unmatched. In germline, CDR1 is MNHEY, CDR2 SMNVEV (reference sequence). CDR3 DNA sequence: TGTGCCAGCAGTTCCGGGACAGGGGGCCAGCCCCAGCATTTT. Translated: CASSSGTGGQPQHF.

The chain has TRBV13 and TRBJ2-7; 7 bases fit TRBD1. The CDR3 contains 14 residues. Trimming cost V 2 bases and J 2 bases; bases outside gene matches: 3. Germline assignment: CDR1 PRHDT and CDR2 FYEKMQ (reference sequence). The CDR3 loop reads CASSLRGQPYEQYF. CDR3 DNA sequence: TGTGCCAGCAGCTTAAGGGGACAGCCCTACGAGCAGTACTTC. Using reference TRBV13 and TRBJ2-7 for the parts outside the CDR3, the full variable domain is AAGVIQSPRHLIKEKRETATLKCYPIPRHDTVYWYQQGPGQDPQFLISFYEKMQSDKGSIPDRFSAQQFSDYHSELNMSSLELGDSALYFCASSLRGQPYEQYFGPGTRLTVT.

The CDR3 loop reads CASSPLPGQGPNEKLFF. The CDR3, as DNA: TGCGCCAGCAGCCCATTGCCCGGACAGGGCCCTAATGAAAAACTGTTTTTT. The genes are TRBV4-1 and TRBJ1-4, with TRBD1 matching 8 bases. The CDR3 spans 17 residues. V gave up 4 bases and J gave up 3 bases; unmatched junction bases: 10. Germline loops: CDR1 MGHRA, CDR2 YSYEKL.

The V call is TRBV5-6, the J call TRBJ1-2; maybe TRBD1 (5 bases). Germline CDR1 reads SGHDT; CDR2 reads YYEEEE. Trimming left V 4 bases short and J 4 bases short, with 17 bases between. This CDR3 is built from 15 residues. In DNA, the CDR3 is TGTGCCAGCAGCCAGGACATCCCGAGGATCTATGGCTACACCTTC. Protein sequence: CASSQDIPRIYGYTF.

V gene TRBV7-9 combines with J gene TRBJ2-5, with a weak D call TRBD1 (5 bases). Between the trimmed V and J ends, which lost 5 bases and 1 base, there was a span of 14 bases. Germline CDR1 SEHNR, CDR2 FQNEAQ (reference sequence). The CDR3 is made up of 15 amino acids. The CDR3 nucleotides read TGTGCCAGCAGCGATCCAGACAGATCCCAAGAGACCCAGTACTTC. It translates to CASSDPDRSQETQYF. Full variable domain (outside the CDR3, taken from reference TRBV7-9 and TRBJ2-5): DTGVSQNPRHKITKRGQNVTFRCDPISEHNRLYWYRQTLGQGPEFLTYFQNEAQLEKSRLLSDRFSAERPKGSFSTLEIQRTEQGDSAMYLCASSDPDRSQETQYFGPGTRLLVL.

The V and J genes are TRBV6-5 and TRBJ2-7, with no clear D. V was clipped by 6 bases and J by 5 bases, with 11 bases between them. The CDR3 runs 12 residues. Germline CDR1 is MNHEY and CDR2 is SVGAGI. CDR3: CASSPARNEQYF. The CDR3 DNA follows: TGTGCCAGCAGCCCCGCGAGGAACGAGCAGTACTTC.

The genes are TRBV6-5 and TRBJ1-2; D is uncertain. CDR1 MNHEY and CDR2 SVGAGI come from the germline V gene. The CDR3 extends over 14 amino acids. The V end lost 3 bases, the J end lost 6 bases, and 14 bases lay between the germline ends. Here the CDR3 DNA reads TGTGCCAGCAGTTATCAGCAGGCTGCGGATGGCTACACCTTC. Translating it yields CASSYQQAADGYTF.

This chain connects TRBV7-9 to TRBJ2-5, with a tentative D call TRBD2 (6 bases). Gene TRBJ2-7 matches the end of the DNA better, so the J call may be wrong. Germline V CDR1 and CDR2: SEHNR, FQNEAQ (reference sequence). The CDR3 consists of 15 residues. CDR3 sequence: CASSSNGTSTYEQYF. The DNA of the CDR3 is TGTGCCAGCAGCTCTAATGGGACTTCGACCTACGAGCAGTACTTC.

The rearrangement links TRBV28 to TRBJ2-7, with D uncertain. The length of the CDR3 is 12 residues. Germline CDR1 is MDHEN and CDR2 is SYDVKM. Trimming left V 4 bases short and J 3 bases short, with 7 bases between. The CDR3 loop is CASSSNSYEQYF. The CDR3 DNA reads as TGTGCCAGCAGTTCTAACAGCTACGAGCAGTACTTC.

Comment on this clone: This sample includes further DNA sequences coding for the same CDR3. The genes are TRBV4-1 and TRBJ1-2, with 7 bases fitting TRBD1. Germline assignment: CDR1 MGHRA and CDR2 YSYEKL. J gave up 3 bases and V 2 bases, and 3 bases lay outside the gene matches. The CDR3 covers 14 residues. The CDR3 sequence is CASSQRTGDYGYTF. The CDR3 bases are TGCGCCAGCAGCCAACGAACAGGGGACTATGGCTACACCTTC.

The rearrangement links TRBV5-1 to TRBJ1-1; 10 nucleotides line up with TRBD1. Germline CDR1 and CDR2: SGHRS and YFSETQ. V lost 3 bases to trimming and J lost 2 bases; unmatched junction nucleotides: 4. The CDR3 is 15 residues long. CDR3 nucleotide sequence: TGCGCCAGCAGCTGGATGACAGGGGGCAACACTGAAGCTTTCTTT. Its protein is CASSWMTGGNTEAFF.

The chain has TRBV27 and TRBJ2-1, with unresolved D. Germline V gene lookup returns CDR1 MNHEY and CDR2 SMNVEV (reference sequence). This CDR3 region has 12 residues. The ends were cut back, 6 bases at V and 9 bases at J, with 12 bases in the middle. CDR3 sequence (DNA): TGTGCCAGCAGGACATTGCCTGGTGAGCAGTTCTTC. Protein product: CASRTLPGEQFF.

The chain couples TRBV7-6 to TRBJ2-3; 7 nucleotides match TRBD1. Germline values: CDR1 SGHVS, CDR2 FNYEAQ. There are 15 residues in the CDR3. V gave up 2 bases and J gave up 4 bases; unmatched junction bases: 6. This CDR3 is CASSLISQGADTQYF. CDR3 coding DNA: TGTGCCAGCAGCTTAATTTCGCAGGGGGCAGATACGCAGTATTTT.

This chain links TRBV6-4 with TRBJ2-7, with a tentative D call TRBD1 (6 bases). The ends were cut back, 6 bases at V and 4 bases at J, with 13 bases in the middle. Germline V gene data show CDR1 as MRHNA and CDR2 as SNTAGT. This CDR3 is built from 13 residues. The CDR3 DNA reads TGTGCCAGCAGGCAGGGGTTGGATTACGAGCAGTACTTC. Residues: CASRQGLDYEQYF.

The CDR3 nucleotides are TGCGCCAGCAGCCAAGAGCCAGGGCCCCAACTAGCACCCCTCCACTTT. It translates to CASSQEPGPQLAPLHF. V usage is TRBV4-3 and J usage is TRBJ1-6; tentatively, D is TRBD1 (5 bases). Germline V gene data show CDR1 as LGHNA and CDR2 as YSLEER. CDR3 length equals 16 residues. V was cut by 0 bases and J by 11 bases, with 17 bases left in between.

The V and J genes are TRBV9 and TRBJ2-1, with TRBD2 matching over 8 bases. There are 14 residues in the CDR3. J was trimmed by 7 bases and V by 0 bases; bases with no gene match: 3. Germline V gene sequence: CDR1 SGDLS, CDR2 YYNGEE. For the CDR3, the DNA is TGTGCCAGCAGCGTAGAAGCGGGGGCTAATGAGCAGTTCTTC. It encodes CASSVEAGANEQFF. Full variable domain (missing parts from reference TRBV9 and TRBJ2-1): DSGVTQTPKHLITATGQRVTLRCSPRSGDLSVYWYQQSLDQGLQFLIQYYNGEERAKGNILERFSAQQFPDLHSELNLSSLELGDSALYFCASSVEAGANEQFFGPGTRLTVL.

As regards this clone: The sample holds other DNA sequences that translate to the same CDR3. The chain has TRBV5-4 and TRBJ2-7, with D possibly being TRBD1 (6 bases). Deletions cut 0 bases from V and 2 bases from J, with 6 bases between. The germline V gene has CDR1 SGHNT and CDR2 YYREEE (reference sequence). The CDR3 spans 13 residues. The CDR3 region has the DNA TGTGCCAGCAGCTTGGGGGGGCCCTACGAGCAGTACTTC. The encoded protein is CASSLGGPYEQYF.

The CDR3 region is CASTGDEQYF. The DNA for the CDR3 is TGTGCCAGCACAGGGGACGAGCAGTACTTC. This chain joins TRBV9 and TRBJ2-7, with a tentative D call TRBD1 (6 bases). V lost 6 bases to trimming and J lost 5 bases, with 6 bases between them. This CDR3 has 10 residues. Germline V CDR1 and CDR2: SGDLS, YYNGEE.

Note on this clone: Other DNA sequences from this sample encode an identical CDR3 as well. The V and J genes are TRBV5-1 and TRBJ2-2; no reliable D call. Per the germline V gene, CDR1 is SGHRS and CDR2 is YFSETQ. The CDR3 totals 12 residues. V shed 2 bases and J shed 2 bases, with 1 base lying between them. The CDR3 is CASSLNTGELFF. In DNA, the CDR3 is TGCGCCAGCAGCTTAAACACCGGGGAGCTGTTTTTT.

This clone was detected only once. The chain uses TRBV4-1 and TRBJ1-5, with no clear D. V was pared by 1 base and J by 7 bases, with 11 bases between. Germline CDR1 and CDR2: MGHRA and YSYEKL. The CDR3 sequence is 14 residues long. In DNA form, the CDR3 reads TGCGCCAGCAGCCAAGTCGAGGGAGGACAGCCCCAGCATTTT. Amino acid sequence: CASSQVEGGQPQHF.

The chain recombines TRBV5-6 with TRBJ1-3; no clear D. Germline CDR1 is SGHDT and CDR2 is YYEEEE. The CDR3 has 16 amino acids. Deletions cut 0 bases from V and 0 bases from J, with 10 bases between. CDR3 nucleotide sequence: TGTGCCAGCAGCTTGGCAAGGACCCTCTCTGGAAACACCATATATTTT. Translated: CASSLARTLSGNTIYF. Full variable domain (missing parts from reference TRBV5-6 and TRBJ1-3): DAGVTQSPTHLIKTRGQQVTLRCSPKSGHDTVSWYQQALGQGPQFIFQYYEEEERQRGNFPDRFSGHQFPNYSSELNVNALLLGDSALYLCASSLARTLSGNTIYFGEGSWLTVV.

V is TRBV7-8 and J is TRBJ2-2; tentatively, D is TRBD2 (6 bases). Germline-derived CDR1 and CDR2 are SGHVS and FQNEAQ. CDR3 length: 17 residues. V was trimmed by 5 bases and J by 6 bases, leaving 22 bases between them. CDR3: CASSPGGVSPSPGELFF. The CDR3 nucleotides read TGTGCCAGCAGCCCCGGGGGAGTGTCCCCTAGTCCCGGGGAGCTGTTTTTT. Based on the CDR3 plus reference TRBV7-8 and TRBJ2-2, the full variable domain is GAGVSQSPRYKVAKRGQDVALRCDPISGHVSLFWYQQALGQGPEFLTYFQNEAQLDKSGLPSDRFFAERPEGSVSTLKIQRTQQEDSAVYLCASSPGGVSPSPGELFFGEGSRLTVL.

This clone has a handful of counts. V usage is TRBV27 and J usage is TRBJ1-6; D is unclear. This CDR3 is built from 15 residues. Deletions cut 2 bases from V and 8 bases from J, with 13 bases between. Germline V gives CDR1 MNHEY, CDR2 SMNVEV (reference sequence). CDR3 DNA: TGTGCCAGCAGTTTAGATCAGGTTGAGGATTCACCCCTCCACTTT. This encodes CASSLDQVEDSPLHF.

The V and J genes are TRBV27 and TRBJ1-5, with D unclear. There are 14 residues in the CDR3. The ends were cut back, 5 bases at V and 1 base at J, with 9 bases in the middle. CDR1 and CDR2 from the germline V gene are MNHEY and SMNVEV (reference sequence). This CDR3 is CASSQSGSNQPQHF. CDR3 sequence (DNA): TGTGCCAGCAGTCAAAGTGGGAGCAATCAGCCCCAGCATTTT.

The chain uses TRBV28 and TRBJ1-5, with 7 bases fitting TRBD1. Germline-derived CDR1 and CDR2 are MDHEN and SYDVKM. The CDR3 extends over 13 amino acids. The J segment lost 2 bases and the V segment lost 9 bases, leaving 4 bases of the junction unmatched. CDR3 in DNA: TGTGCCAGTCGGGACAGAGGCAATCAGCCCCAGCATTTT. It encodes CASRDRGNQPQHF.

This sequence joins TRBV4-3 and TRBJ2-7; 7 bases fit TRBD2. This CDR3 region has 17 residues. J was trimmed by 1 base and V by 1 base; bases with no gene match: 10. Per germline, CDR1 LGHNA and CDR2 YSLEER. CDR3 loop: CASSQGVVAGDSYEQYF. The CDR3 DNA follows: TGCGCCAGCAGCCAAGGGGTGGTGGCGGGAGATTCCTACGAGCAGTACTTC.